This T cell receptor beta chain was identified during a study of blood T cell repertoires in COVID-19. Study-level background: PBMCs, B-cell-depleted T cells, or T cells were the source of the cDNA or gDNA that made up the material.

TCRdb's table, derived via immunoSEQ multiplex PCR, lists solely in-frame clones and lacks some. This sample has approximately 210,000 clones, with roughly 87% found just once. Recruitment covered about two dozen US areas and drew participants whose ages spanned roughly 18 to 90 years. Grouping used clinical history reported by participants in a survey and questionnaire. Before being deemed recovered, Cohort 3 donors had two negative PCRs, clearance, or symptom resolution. Material for sequencing was PBMCs or T cells enriched from blood (not recorded which). This TCR came from a woman under 40 who had recovered from COVID-19.

The CDR3 here is CASSQVPGYSYEQYF. In DNA form, the CDR3 reads TGCGCCAGCAGCCAAGTGCCAGGATACTCCTACGAGCAGTACTTC. The V gene is TRBV4-3, the J gene TRBJ2-7; D is unresolved. Trimming left V 1 base short and J 0 bases short, with 10 bases between. Looked up from germline, CDR1 is LGHNA and CDR2 is YSLEER. The CDR3 is made up of 15 amino acids.